These 7 T cell receptor beta chains share one sample of origin, sequenced in a study of blood T cell repertoires in COVID-19. The repertoire was sequenced with immunoSEQ multiplex PCR; TCRdb's copy has only in-frame clones and lacks some. Of some 80,000 clones in the sample, roughly 84% were seen once. Material for sequencing was peripheral blood. These receptors were taken from a man over 45 with acute or convalescent COVID-19.

The chain has TRBV7-6 and TRBJ2-7; possible D gene TRBD1, 5 bases. The CDR3 covers 15 residues. V lost 5 bases, J lost 3 bases, and 17 bases lay in between. Germline V gives CDR1 SGHVS, CDR2 FNYEAQ. The CDR3 is CASSPRAAGHYEQYF. DNA of the CDR3: TGTGCCAGCAGCCCCCGGGCCGCAGGACACTACGAGCAGTACTTC.

CDR3: CASRLRVDTEAFF. In nucleotides, the CDR3 is TGTGCCAGCAGGCTCAGGGTTGATACTGAAGCTTTCTTT. The genes are TRBV7-2 and TRBJ1-1; the D gene is possibly TRBD1 (5 bases). The germline V gene has CDR1 SGHTA and CDR2 FQGNSA. The CDR3 consists of 13 residues. Trimming removed 6 bases at V and 5 bases at J, with 13 bases between.

This clone was recorded a few times. The chain links TRBV7-6 to TRBJ1-1; 7 bases are a match to TRBD1. The CDR3 runs 14 residues. Germline CDR1 and CDR2: SGHVS and FNYEAQ. Unmatched junction bases numbered 6, after V lost 3 bases and J lost 5 bases. The CDR3 DNA sequence: TGTGCCAGCAGCTTCACAGGGGTTTTAACTGAAGCTTTCTTT. It translates to CASSFTGVLTEAFF.

The chain is built from TRBV6-6 and TRBJ1-5, with D unresolved. V lost 6 bases and J lost 1, with 10 bases in between. The CDR3 loop spans 14 amino acids. Germline values: CDR1 MNHNY, CDR2 SVGAGI (reference sequence). For the CDR3, the DNA is TGTGCCAGCAGCCGTGGTACAAGCAATCAGCCCCAGCATTTT. It encodes CASSRGTSNQPQHF.

In its sample, this clone was seen once. The V call is TRBV7-8, the J call TRBJ1-3; possible D gene TRBD1, 6 bases. The CDR3 runs to 18 residues. V was pared by 1 base and J by 1 base, with 17 bases between. Per the germline V gene, CDR1 is SGHVS and CDR2 is FQNEAQ. The CDR3 DNA reads as TGTGCCAGCAGCTTAGTTCAGGACAGAGAGGGGTCTGGAAACACCATATATTTT. Residues: CASSLVQDREGSGNTIYF.

V gene TRBV11-2 combines with J gene TRBJ1-2, with 10 bases lining up with TRBD1. Trimming removed 5 bases from V and 8 bases from J; junction bases left unmatched: 2. Germline lookup yields CDR1 SGHAT and CDR2 FQNNGV. The CDR3 sequence is 12 residues long. DNA of the CDR3: TGTGCCAGCAGCGGACAGGGGGAGGGCTACACCTTC. It translates to CASSGQGEGYTF.

V and J are TRBV7-3 and TRBJ1-1, with D uncertain. The CDR3 runs to 13 residues. CDR1 and CDR2 (germline): SGHTA, FQGTGA. Trimming took 2 bases from V and 2 from J, leaving 6 bases between them. CDR3 nucleotide sequence: TGTGCCAGCAGCTTAGAGGGTAACACTGAAGCTTTCTTT. It codes for CASSLEGNTEAFF.